The clone carrying this TCR beta chain was seen ten or more times. What it binds is not known. The data are from a study of identical twins. Broader study findings: Within monozygotic twins, out-of-frame TCR alpha sharing was underestimated by the models. Sequences that were out-of-frame, alpha and twin-shared displayed an excess of low generation probability. Diverse VJ usage suggested most zero-insertion clonotypes were not invariant T cells.

A universal primer site was added by template switching, and unique molecular identifiers were carried by the cDNA. One entry per CDR3 protein results from TCRdb running MiXCR on the 5' RACE reads. The sample yields about 900,000 distinct CDR3 sequences, roughly an eighth seen once. Germline V gene data show CDR1 as ENHRY and CDR2 as SYGVKD. The CDR3 totals 15 residues. The V gene lost 0 bases and the J gene lost 2 bases, with 11 bases spanning the gap. This sample also appeared in a second study, on yellow fever vaccine responses in identical twins.

The V and J genes are TRBV10-3 and TRBJ2-7; D might be TRBD1 or TRBD2, each matching 5 bases. The specimen sequenced was PBMCs. This receptor was taken from a woman aged 18-29 years in good health. The CDR3 DNA reads TGTGCCATCAGTGAGTCGGGACGTGTTACCTACGAGCAGTACTTC. Translation gives CAISESGRVTYEQYF.